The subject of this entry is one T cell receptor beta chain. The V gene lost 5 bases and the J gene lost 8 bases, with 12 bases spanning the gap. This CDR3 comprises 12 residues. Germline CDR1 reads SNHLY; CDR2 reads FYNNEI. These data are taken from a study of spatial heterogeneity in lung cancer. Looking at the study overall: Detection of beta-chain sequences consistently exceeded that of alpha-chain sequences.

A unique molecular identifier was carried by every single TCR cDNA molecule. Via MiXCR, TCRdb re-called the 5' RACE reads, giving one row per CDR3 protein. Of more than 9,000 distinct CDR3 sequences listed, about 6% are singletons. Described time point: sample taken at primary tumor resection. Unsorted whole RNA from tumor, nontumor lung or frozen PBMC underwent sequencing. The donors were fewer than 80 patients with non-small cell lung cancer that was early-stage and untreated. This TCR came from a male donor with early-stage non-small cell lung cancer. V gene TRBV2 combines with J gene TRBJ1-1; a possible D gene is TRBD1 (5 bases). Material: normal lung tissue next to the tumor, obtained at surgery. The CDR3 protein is CASSPGTAEAFF. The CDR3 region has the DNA TGTGCCAGCAGTCCCGGGACCGCAGAAGCTTTCTTT.